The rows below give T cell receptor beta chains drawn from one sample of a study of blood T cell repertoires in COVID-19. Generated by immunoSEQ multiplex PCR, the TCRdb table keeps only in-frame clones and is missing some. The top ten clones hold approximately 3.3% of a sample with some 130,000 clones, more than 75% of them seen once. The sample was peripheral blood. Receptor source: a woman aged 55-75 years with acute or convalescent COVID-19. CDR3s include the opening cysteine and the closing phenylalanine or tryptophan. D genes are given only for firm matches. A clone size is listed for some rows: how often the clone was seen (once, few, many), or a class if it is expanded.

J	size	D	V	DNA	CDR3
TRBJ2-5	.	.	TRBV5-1	TGCGCCAGCAGCTTGGGAGCGGCTCAAGAGACCCAGTACTTC	CASSLGAAQETQYF
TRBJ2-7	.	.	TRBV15	TGTGCCACCAGCAGAGCCGGGCTAGGGGACGAGCAGTACTTC	CATSRAGLGDEQYF
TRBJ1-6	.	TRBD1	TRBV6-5	TGTGCCAGCAGTTCGACAGGGGTTGGGTCACCCCTCCACTTT	CASSSTGVGSPLHF
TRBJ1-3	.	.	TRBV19	TGTGCCAGTAGTTCGGCGGGGGGTCCTCGGAACACCATATATTTT	CASSSAGGPRNTIYF
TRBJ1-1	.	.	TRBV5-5	TGTGCCAGCAGCTTGGTAGCACCGAACACTGAAGCTTTCTTT	CASSLVAPNTEAFF
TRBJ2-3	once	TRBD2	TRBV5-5	TGTGCCAGCAGCACACGGACTAGCGGCCTCACAGATACGCAGTATTTT	CASSTRTSGLTDTQYF
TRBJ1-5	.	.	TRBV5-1	TGCGCCAGCAGCTTGATGGGGGGTGACCAGCCCCAGCATTTT	CASSLMGGDQPQHF
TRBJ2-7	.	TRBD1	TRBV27	TGTGCCAGCAGACCTTGGACAGGGAACGAGCAGTACTTC	CASRPWTGNEQYF
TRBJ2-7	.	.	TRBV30	TGTGCCTCGAAGACAGGCGGGAGTCGCGGCGAGCAGTACTTC	CASKTGGSRGEQYF
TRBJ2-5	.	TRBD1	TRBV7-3	TGTGCCAGCAGCGCCACAGGGGGGCAAGAGACCCAGTACTTC	CASSATGGQETQYF
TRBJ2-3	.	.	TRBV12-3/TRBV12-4	TGTGCCAGCAGTTTAACTGGCACAGATACGCAGTATTTT	CASSLTGTDTQYF